These 25 T cell receptor beta chains were sequenced from one sample in a study of blood T cell repertoires in COVID-19. The protocol was immunoSEQ multiplex PCR, while the TCRdb copy is restricted to in-frame clones and leaves out a portion. The repertoire holds 110,000 to 150,000 clones, with about 77% as singletons. Sequenced sample: peripheral blood. Source of these receptors: a man aged 55 to 70 with acute or convalescent COVID-19.

J is TRBJ1-3 and V is TRBV30; D gene ambiguous. The CDR3 covers 12 residues. CDR1 is GTSNPN, CDR2 SVGIG, per germline (reference sequence). V lost 1 base and J 7 bases, leaving 8 bases between the germline ends. This chain's CDR3 is CAWSDPRNTIYF. CDR3 DNA sequence: TGTGCCTGGAGTGACCCCCGGAACACCATATATTTT.

This clone was seen just once. The chain combines TRBV7-8 with TRBJ2-7; D remains ambiguous. The germline CDR1 and CDR2 sequences are SGHVS and FQNEAQ. This CDR3 region has 13 residues. V dropped 4 bases and J dropped 2 bases, with 9 bases sitting between them. The CDR3 protein is CASSSISPYEQYF. The CDR3 nucleotides read TGTGCCAGCAGCTCAATTAGCCCCTACGAGCAGTACTTC. Based on the CDR3 plus reference TRBV7-8 and TRBJ2-7, the full variable domain is GAGVSQSPRYKVAKRGQDVALRCDPISGHVSLFWYQQALGQGPEFLTYFQNEAQLDKSGLPSDRFFAERPEGSVSTLKIQRTQQEDSAVYLCASSSISPYEQYFGPGTRLTVT.

This clone was recorded once. Other DNA sequences in the sample encode the same CDR3. The rearrangement uses TRBV19 and TRBJ2-1; D unresolved. CDR1 is LNHDA, CDR2 SQIVND, per germline (reference sequence). The CDR3 length is 15 residues. The V gene lost 3 bases and the J gene lost 0 bases, with 9 bases spanning the gap. CDR3 loop: CASSISLSSYNEQFF. Here the CDR3 DNA reads TGTGCCAGTAGTATTAGCCTGAGCTCCTACAATGAGCAGTTCTTC.

The V and J genes are TRBV7-9 and TRBJ2-7; perhaps TRBD1 as D (6 bases). Trimming cost V 5 bases and J 6 bases, with 11 bases left between them. The germline V gene encodes CDR1 SEHNR and CDR2 FQNEAQ (reference sequence). The CDR3 consists of 12 residues. CDR3 residues: CASSDTGREQYF. The CDR3 coding sequence is TGTGCCAGCAGCGACACAGGGCGCGAGCAGTACTTC.

This clone has a handful of counts. This sequence joins TRBV5-1 and TRBJ2-2, with D possibly matching TRBD1 (6 bases). Trimming removed 10 bases at V and 2 bases at J, with 15 bases between. Germline assignment: CDR1 SGHRS and CDR2 YFSETQ. This CDR3 region has 14 residues. CDR3 nucleotide sequence: TGCGCCCCAACGCGGACAGCCAACACCGGGGAGCTGTTTTTT. Its translation is CAPTRTANTGELFF.

This clone was seen only once. The V call is TRBV18, the J call TRBJ2-4; 8 nucleotides agree with TRBD1. J was trimmed by 5 bases and V by 3 bases; bases with no gene match: 3. Looked up from germline, CDR1 is KGHSH and CDR2 is LQKENI. This CDR3 comprises 14 residues. CDR3 residues: CASSPVQGENIQYF. As DNA, the CDR3 is TGTGCCAGCTCACCCGTACAGGGGGAAAACATTCAGTACTTC.

CDR3 loop: CASSLAAGTVAYEQYF. CDR3 sequence (DNA): TGCGCCAGCAGCTTGGCGGCCGGGACAGTCGCCTACGAGCAGTACTTC. This chain links TRBV5-1 with TRBJ2-7; 7 bases are a match to TRBD1. The CDR3 length is 16 residues. V was pared by 0 bases and J by 2 bases, with 8 bases of the junction left unmatched. Germline V lookup: CDR1 SGHRS, CDR2 YFSETQ. The full variable domain, in which reference TRBV5-1 and TRBJ2-7 provide the parts outside the CDR3, is KAGVTQTPRYLIKTRGQQVTLSCSPISGHRSVSWYQQTPGQGLQFLFEYFSETQRNKGNFPGRFSGRQFSNSRSEMNVSTLELGDSALYLCASSLAAGTVAYEQYFGPGTRLTVT.

This clone occurred a few times. The chain employs TRBV19 and TRBJ1-6; perhaps TRBD1 as D (6 bases). CDR3 length: 15 residues. Trimming cost V 2 bases and J 14 bases, with 19 bases left between them. From germline, CDR1 is LNHDA and CDR2 SQIVND (reference sequence). The CDR3 DNA reads as TGTGCCAGTAGTATAAGGACAGATGGAAGGTCGACCCTCCACTTT. It yields the protein CASSIRTDGRSTLHF.

V usage is TRBV18 and J usage is TRBJ1-1; a possible D gene is TRBD1 (6 bases). Deletions cut 0 bases from V and 4 bases from J, with 15 bases between. The CDR3 length is 16 residues. Germline CDR1 KGHSH, CDR2 LQKENI. The CDR3 DNA reads as TGTGCCAGCTCACCACCGAACAGGGTTCCGTCCACTGAAGCTTTCTTT. It encodes CASSPPNRVPSTEAFF.

The CDR3 sequence is CASSLTAGMENEQFF. The CDR3 coding sequence is TGTGCCAGCAGCTTAACGGCAGGGATGGAGAATGAGCAGTTCTTC. The genes are TRBV11-2 and TRBJ2-1; TRBD1 is a possible D gene (5 bases). Germline assignment: CDR1 SGHAT and CDR2 FQNNGV. The CDR3 totals 15 residues. V was trimmed by 2 bases and J by 7 bases, leaving 15 bases between them.

The rearrangement links TRBV7-6 to TRBJ2-3; the D gene is possibly TRBD1 (7 bases). V was clipped by 5 bases and J by 0 bases, with 12 bases between them. CDR1 is SGHVS and CDR2 is FNYEAQ in the germline V gene. The CDR3 is made up of 15 amino acids. CDR3 loop: CASSPRDSSTDTQYF. The CDR3, as DNA: TGTGCCAGCAGCCCGCGGGACAGTAGCACAGATACGCAGTATTTT.

V and J are TRBV21-1 and TRBJ1-2; the table assigns TRBD1, which was not confirmed against the DNA. TRBV21-1 is a known pseudogene. CDR3 length equals 21 residues. The CDR3 reads CASSPSPRTGRSGYINYGYTF. Here the CDR3 DNA reads TGTGCCAGCAGCCCCTCACCCCGGACAGGGCGGTCAGGATACATTAACTATGGCTACACCTTC.

This chain links TRBV3-1 (or the pseudogene TRBV3-2) with TRBJ1-5; 12 bases fit TRBD1. This CDR3 has 16 residues. CDR1 is LGHDT and CDR2 is YNNKEL in the germline V gene (reference sequence). J lost 4 bases, V lost 4 bases, and 5 bases had no gene match. CDR3 nucleotide sequence: TGTGCCAGCAGCCCGGGACAGGGGGCGCGAAATCAGCCCCAGCATTTT. It specifies CASSPGQGARNQPQHF.

A few counts support this clone. This chain joins TRBV4-1 and TRBJ2-7, with 9 positions matching TRBD1. Trimming took 1 base from V and 4 from J; bases not matched to a gene: 5. This CDR3 contains 15 residues. Germline assignment: CDR1 MGHRA and CDR2 YSYEKL. The CDR3 DNA is TGCGCCAGCAGCCAAGTTCTAGGACAGGGGTACGAGCAGTACTTC. Its protein product is CASSQVLGQGYEQYF.

This chain uses TRBV19 with TRBJ1-5; TRBD1 aligns across 11 bases. The V gene end was trimmed by 5 bases and the J gene end by 7 bases; junction bases not matched to a gene: 4. CDR1 and CDR2 from the germline V gene are LNHDA and SQIVND (reference sequence). CDR3 size: 14 residues. The CDR3 DNA sequence: TGTGCCAGTAGTGAAGGGACAGGGGGACAGCCCCAGCATTTT. It specifies CASSEGTGGQPQHF.

The rearrangement joins TRBV5-1 to TRBJ2-7; the D gene is possibly TRBD2 (6 bases). Between the trimmed V and J ends, which lost 2 bases and 0 bases, there was a span of 12 bases. Germline CDR1 SGHRS, CDR2 YFSETQ. This CDR3 is 15 amino acids long. The CDR3 coding sequence is TGCGCCAGCAGCTTAGGCCCCGGGGGCTCCTACGAGCAGTACTTC. It encodes CASSLGPGGSYEQYF.

CDR3 in amino acids: CASSSGQGMGYGYTF. The CDR3 region has the DNA TGTGCCAGCAGTAGCGGACAGGGGATGGGCTATGGCTACACCTTC. The chain joins TRBV6-5 to TRBJ1-2; 9 nucleotides align to TRBD1. V trimming: 5 bases; J trimming: 4 bases; junction bases outside the gene matches: 8. CDR1 and CDR2 from the germline V gene are MNHEY and SVGAGI. The CDR3 length is 15 residues.

The table lists this clone with a count of one. V is TRBV7-2 and J is TRBJ1-1; no reliable D call. Germline assignment: CDR1 SGHTA and CDR2 FQGNSA. Between the trimmed V and J ends, which lost 5 bases and 3 bases, there was a span of 13 bases. This CDR3 has 14 amino acids. In DNA form, the CDR3 reads TGTGCCAGCAGCCCTCAGTGGAGAGACACTGAAGCTTTCTTT. It codes for CASSPQWRDTEAFF.

This clone was seen more than once but under ten times. This sequence joins TRBV6-1 and TRBJ2-2, with 8 bases that match TRBD1. Germline lookup yields CDR1 MNHNS and CDR2 SASEGT. The CDR3 is 16 amino acids. Germline trimming cut 3 bases from V and 5 bases from J; bases unmatched to any gene: 8. CDR3: CASSDGRGLNTGELFF. CDR3 nucleotides: TGTGCCAGCAGTGATGGCAGGGGGCTAAATACCGGGGAGCTGTTTTTT.

The chain carries TRBV27 and TRBJ1-2; D unclear. The CDR3 is made up of 15 amino acids. The germline V and J ends were trimmed by 2 bases and 6 bases, with 16 bases remaining between them. Germline assignment: CDR1 MNHEY and CDR2 SMNVEV (reference sequence). Here the CDR3 reads CASSLTSVVSNGYTF. The CDR3 coding sequence is TGTGCCAGCAGTTTAACAAGCGTAGTATCCAATGGCTACACCTTC.

The CDR3 region is CSASATGSYNEQFF. In nucleotides, the CDR3 is TGCAGTGCTAGTGCCACAGGGTCCTACAATGAGCAGTTCTTC. The chain employs TRBV20-1 and TRBJ2-1, with a possible D match to TRBD1 (6 bases). Looked up from germline, CDR1 is DFQATT and CDR2 is SNEGSKA (reference sequence). The CDR3 is 14 amino acids. Trimming left V 3 bases short and J 1 base short, with 10 bases between.

The chain is built from TRBV6-1 and TRBJ2-1, with D hard to call. This CDR3 has 15 amino acids. The germline V gene encodes CDR1 MNHNS and CDR2 SASEGT. V lost 2 bases to trimming and J lost 9 bases, with 17 bases between them. The CDR3 loop reads CASSELVDPGPEQFF. In nucleotides, the CDR3 is TGTGCCAGCAGTGAACTGGTTGATCCTGGCCCTGAGCAGTTCTTC.

The gene calls are TRBV4-1 and TRBJ2-1; the match to TRBD2 covers 7 bases. The CDR3 covers 15 residues. The V gene end was trimmed by 0 bases and the J gene end by 2 bases; junction bases not matched to a gene: 1. CDR1 is MGHRA, CDR2 YSYEKL, per germline. The CDR3 here is CASSQEGTTYNEQFF. In DNA form, the CDR3 reads TGCGCCAGCAGCCAAGAGGGGACTACCTACAATGAGCAGTTCTTC.

V is TRBV7-9 and J is TRBJ2-2, with 7 positions matching TRBD2. Germline CDR1 is SEHNR and CDR2 is FQNEAQ (reference sequence). This CDR3 has 19 amino acids. J gave up 3 bases and V 0 bases, and 13 bases lay outside the gene matches. The CDR3 here is CASSLALMIGRWHTGELFF. The CDR3 coding sequence is TGTGCCAGCAGCTTAGCGCTTATGATCGGGAGGTGGCACACCGGGGAGCTGTTTTTT.

This chain connects TRBV28 to TRBJ2-7; 9 bases are shared with TRBD1. The ends lost 8 bases at V and 2 bases at J; junction bases unmatched: 4. The CDR3 covers 13 residues. CDR1 and CDR2 (germline): MDHEN, SYDVKM. The CDR3 DNA is TGTGCCAGCGTAGGGACAGGGACCTACGAGCAGTACTTC. This codes for CASVGTGTYEQYF.